The clone carrying this T cell receptor (beta chain) was counted a few times. It was treatment-naive patients with stable or active relapsing-remitting disease who made up the multiple sclerosis controls. The RNA, about 0.5 to 1 ug, was put through reverse transcription using random hexamers. TCRdb passed the immunoSEQ multiplex PCR reads through MiXCR, listing each CDR3 protein once. The repertoire has 150,000 to 180,000 distinct CDR3 sequences, approximately 96% of them found once; the top ten carry over 0.2%. The entry originates in a study of CD8 T cells in Susac syndrome. The specimen sequenced was CD8+ T cells from PBMCs. The TCR comes from a human donor with multiple sclerosis.

The CDR3 DNA follows: TGTGCCAGCAGCCAAGAAAGGGGGGATCAGCCCCAGCATTTT. This translates into CASSQERGDQPQHF. The chain joins TRBV3-1 to TRBJ1-5, with TRBD1 as a possible D gene (6 bases). CDR1 and CDR2 from the germline V gene are LGHDT and YNNKEL (reference sequence). V dropped 0 bases and J dropped 5 bases, with 8 bases sitting between them. This CDR3 has 14 amino acids.